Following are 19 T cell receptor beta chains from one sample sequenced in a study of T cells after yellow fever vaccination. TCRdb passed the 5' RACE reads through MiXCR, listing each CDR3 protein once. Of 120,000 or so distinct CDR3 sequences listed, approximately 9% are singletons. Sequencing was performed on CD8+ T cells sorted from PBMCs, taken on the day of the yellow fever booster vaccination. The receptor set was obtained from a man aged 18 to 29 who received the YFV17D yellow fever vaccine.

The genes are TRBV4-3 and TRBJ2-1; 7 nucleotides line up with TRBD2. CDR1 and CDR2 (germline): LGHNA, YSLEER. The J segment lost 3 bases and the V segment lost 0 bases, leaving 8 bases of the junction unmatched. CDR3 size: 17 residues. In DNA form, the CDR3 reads TGCGCCAGCAGCCAAGATCCAGCGGGAATCCTCTACAATGAGCAGTTCTTC. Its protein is CASSQDPAGILYNEQFF.

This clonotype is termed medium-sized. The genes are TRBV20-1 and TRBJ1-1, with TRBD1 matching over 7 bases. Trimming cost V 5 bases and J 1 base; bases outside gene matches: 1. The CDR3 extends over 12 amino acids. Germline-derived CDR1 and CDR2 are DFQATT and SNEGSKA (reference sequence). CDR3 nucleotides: TGCAGTGCTTGGACAGGGAACACTGAAGCTTTCTTT. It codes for CSAWTGNTEAFF.

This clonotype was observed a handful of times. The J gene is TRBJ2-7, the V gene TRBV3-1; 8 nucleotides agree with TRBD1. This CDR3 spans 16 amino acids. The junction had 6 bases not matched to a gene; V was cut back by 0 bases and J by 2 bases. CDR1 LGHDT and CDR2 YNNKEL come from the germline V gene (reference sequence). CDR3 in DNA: TGTGCCAGCAGCCAAGATGGTGGGACAGGTCCCTACGAGCAGTACTTC. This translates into CASSQDGGTGPYEQYF.

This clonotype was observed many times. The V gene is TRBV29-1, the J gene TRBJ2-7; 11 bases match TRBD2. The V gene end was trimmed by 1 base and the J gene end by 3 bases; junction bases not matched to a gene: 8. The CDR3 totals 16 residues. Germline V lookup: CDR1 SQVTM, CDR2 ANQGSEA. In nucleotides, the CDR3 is TGCAGCGTTGAAGGGCTAGAGACTAGCGGGGACTACGAGCAGTACTTC. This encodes CSVEGLETSGDYEQYF.

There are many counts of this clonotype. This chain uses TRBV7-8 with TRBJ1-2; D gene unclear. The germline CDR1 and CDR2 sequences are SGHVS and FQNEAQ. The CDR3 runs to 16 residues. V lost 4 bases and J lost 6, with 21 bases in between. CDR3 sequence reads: CASSSMVGSGRHGYTF. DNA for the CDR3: TGTGCCAGCAGCTCCATGGTAGGCTCCGGCCGGCATGGCTACACCTTC. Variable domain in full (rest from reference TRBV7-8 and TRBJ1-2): GAGVSQSPRYKVAKRGQDVALRCDPISGHVSLFWYQQALGQGPEFLTYFQNEAQLDKSGLPSDRFFAERPEGSVSTLKIQRTQQEDSAVYLCASSSMVGSGRHGYTFGSGTRLTVV.

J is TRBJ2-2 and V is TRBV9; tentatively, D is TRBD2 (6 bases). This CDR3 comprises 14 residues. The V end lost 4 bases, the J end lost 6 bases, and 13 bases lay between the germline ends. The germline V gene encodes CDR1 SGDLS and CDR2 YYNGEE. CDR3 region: CASSPAGIAGELFF. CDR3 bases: TGTGCCAGCAGCCCGGCGGGGATTGCCGGGGAGCTGTTTTTT.

The CDR3 DNA sequence: TGTGCCAGCAGCCGTGGGTGGCTTGGGGACTACGAGCAGTACTTC. Translating it yields CASSRGWLGDYEQYF. J is TRBJ2-7 and V is TRBV6-2 or TRBV6-3; D call uncertain. Trimming shortened V by 6 bases and J by 3 bases, and 18 bases separated the two germline ends. The CDR3 contains 15 residues. The germline V gene has CDR1 MNHEY and CDR2 SVGEGT.

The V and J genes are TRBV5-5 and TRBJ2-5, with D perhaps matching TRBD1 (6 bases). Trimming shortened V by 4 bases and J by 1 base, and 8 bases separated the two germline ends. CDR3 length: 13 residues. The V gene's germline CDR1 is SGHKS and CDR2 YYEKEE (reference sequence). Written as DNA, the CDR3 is TGTGCCAGCAGCCCGACAGGCCAAGAGACCCAGTACTTC. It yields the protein CASSPTGQETQYF.

The CDR3 loop reads CATSRDRSSGNTIYF. CDR3 DNA: TGTGCCACCAGCAGAGATAGATCCTCTGGAAACACCATATATTTT. The J gene is TRBJ1-3, the V gene TRBV15, with D unresolved. V was pared by 0 bases and J by 0 bases, with 6 bases between. The germline V gene has CDR1 LNHNV and CDR2 YYDKDF (reference sequence). The CDR3 consists of 15 residues.

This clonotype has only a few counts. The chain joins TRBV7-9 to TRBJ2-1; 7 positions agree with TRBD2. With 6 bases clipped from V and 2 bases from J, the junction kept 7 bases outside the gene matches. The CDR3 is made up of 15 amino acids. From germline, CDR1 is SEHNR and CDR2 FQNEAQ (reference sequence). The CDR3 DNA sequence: TGTGCCAGCAGACGGGAGCGGGGCCCCTACAATGAGCAGTTCTTC. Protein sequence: CASRRERGPYNEQFF.

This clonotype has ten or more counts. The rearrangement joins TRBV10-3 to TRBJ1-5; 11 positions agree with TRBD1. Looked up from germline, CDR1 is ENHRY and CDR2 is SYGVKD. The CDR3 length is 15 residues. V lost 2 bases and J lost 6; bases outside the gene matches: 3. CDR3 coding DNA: TGTGCCATCAGTGAGCGGGGACAGGGGGGTCAGCCCCAGCATTTT. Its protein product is CAISERGQGGQPQHF.

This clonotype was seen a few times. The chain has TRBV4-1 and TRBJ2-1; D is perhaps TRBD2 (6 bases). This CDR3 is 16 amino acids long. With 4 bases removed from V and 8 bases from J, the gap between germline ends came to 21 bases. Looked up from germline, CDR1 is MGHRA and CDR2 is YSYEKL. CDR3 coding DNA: TGCGCCAGCAGCCCAGGACCGGGACTTCGGGTCGATGAGCAGTTCTTC. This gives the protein CASSPGPGLRVDEQFF.

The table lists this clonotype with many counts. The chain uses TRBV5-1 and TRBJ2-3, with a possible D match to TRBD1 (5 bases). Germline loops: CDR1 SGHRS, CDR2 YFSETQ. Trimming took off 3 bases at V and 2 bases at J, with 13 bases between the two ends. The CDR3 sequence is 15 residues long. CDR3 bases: TGCGCCAGCAGCTACCGAGACAGAGCCACAGATACGCAGTATTTT. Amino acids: CASSYRDRATDTQYF.

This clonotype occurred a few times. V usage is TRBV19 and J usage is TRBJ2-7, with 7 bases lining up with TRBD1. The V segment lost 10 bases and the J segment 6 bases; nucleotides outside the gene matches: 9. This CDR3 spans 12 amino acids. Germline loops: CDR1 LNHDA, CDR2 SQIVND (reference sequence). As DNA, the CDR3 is TGTGCCACTTCGACAGGGAAGGGCGAGCAGTACGTC. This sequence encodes CATSTGKGEQYV.

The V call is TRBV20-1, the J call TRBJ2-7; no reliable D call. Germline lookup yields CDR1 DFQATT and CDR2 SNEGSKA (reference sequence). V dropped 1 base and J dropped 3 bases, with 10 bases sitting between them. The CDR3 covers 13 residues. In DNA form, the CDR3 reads TGCAGTGCTAGAGTCTACCGAGACTACGAGCAGTACGTC. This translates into CSARVYRDYEQYV.

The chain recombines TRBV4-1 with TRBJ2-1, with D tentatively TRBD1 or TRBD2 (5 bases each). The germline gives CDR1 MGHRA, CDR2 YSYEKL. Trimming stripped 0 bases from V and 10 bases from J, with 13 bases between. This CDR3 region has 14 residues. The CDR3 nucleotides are TGCGCCAGCAGCCAAGACAGGTGGGACGGCGAGCAGTTCTTC. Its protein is CASSQDRWDGEQFF.

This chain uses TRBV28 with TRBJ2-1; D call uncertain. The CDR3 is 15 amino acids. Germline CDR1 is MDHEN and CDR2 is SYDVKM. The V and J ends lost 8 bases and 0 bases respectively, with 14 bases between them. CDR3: CASGHGRSSYNEQFF. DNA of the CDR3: TGTGCCAGCGGGCATGGAAGGAGCTCCTACAATGAGCAGTTCTTC.

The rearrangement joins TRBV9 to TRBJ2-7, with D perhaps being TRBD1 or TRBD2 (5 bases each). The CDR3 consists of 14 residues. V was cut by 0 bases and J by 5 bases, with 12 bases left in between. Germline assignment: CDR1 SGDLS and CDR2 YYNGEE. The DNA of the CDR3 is TGTGCCAGCAGCGTAGGAGGGGCCCCCAACGAGCAGTACTTC. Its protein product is CASSVGGAPNEQYF.

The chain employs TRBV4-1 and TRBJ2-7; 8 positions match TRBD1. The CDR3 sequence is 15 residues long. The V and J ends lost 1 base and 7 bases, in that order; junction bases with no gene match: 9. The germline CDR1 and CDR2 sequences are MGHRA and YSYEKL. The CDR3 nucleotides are TGCGCCAGCAGCCAAGGGACAGGGAATTTAGAAGAGCAGTACGTC. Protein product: CASSQGTGNLEEQYV.